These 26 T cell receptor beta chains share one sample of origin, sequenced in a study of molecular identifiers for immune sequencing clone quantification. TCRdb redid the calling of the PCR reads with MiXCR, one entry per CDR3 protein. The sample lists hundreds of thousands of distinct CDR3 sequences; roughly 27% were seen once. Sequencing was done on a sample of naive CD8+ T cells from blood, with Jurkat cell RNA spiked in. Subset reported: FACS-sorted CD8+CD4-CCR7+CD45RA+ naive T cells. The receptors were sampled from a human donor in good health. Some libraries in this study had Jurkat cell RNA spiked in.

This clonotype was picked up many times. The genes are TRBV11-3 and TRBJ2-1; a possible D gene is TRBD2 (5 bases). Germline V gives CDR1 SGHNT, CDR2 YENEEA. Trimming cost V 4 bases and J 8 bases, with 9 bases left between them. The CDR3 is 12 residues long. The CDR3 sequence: CASSSGSDEQFF. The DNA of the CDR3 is TGTGCCAGCAGCTCTGGGAGCGATGAGCAGTTCTTC.

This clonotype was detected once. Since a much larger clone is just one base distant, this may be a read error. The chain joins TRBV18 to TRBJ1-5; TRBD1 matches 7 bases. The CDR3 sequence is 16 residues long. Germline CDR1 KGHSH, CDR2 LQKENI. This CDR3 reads CASSPLMPRGDQPRHF. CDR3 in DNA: TGTGCCAGCTCACCCCTAATGCCCAGGGGGGATCAGCCCCGGCATTTT.

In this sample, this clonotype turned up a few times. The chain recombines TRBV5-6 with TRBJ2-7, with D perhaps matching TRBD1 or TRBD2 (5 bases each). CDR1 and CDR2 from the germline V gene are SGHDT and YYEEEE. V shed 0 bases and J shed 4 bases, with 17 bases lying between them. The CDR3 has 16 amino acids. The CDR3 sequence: CASSLAPGSGIYEQYF. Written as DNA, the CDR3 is TGTGCCAGCAGCTTGGCTCCGGGGTCAGGGATATACGAGCAGTACTTC.

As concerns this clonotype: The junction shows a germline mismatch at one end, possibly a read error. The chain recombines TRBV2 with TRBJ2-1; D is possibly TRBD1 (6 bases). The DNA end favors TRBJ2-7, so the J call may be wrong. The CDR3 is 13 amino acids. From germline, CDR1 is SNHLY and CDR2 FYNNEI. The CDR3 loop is CTSSDPDSYEQYF. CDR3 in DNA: TGTACCAGCAGTGACCCGGACAGCTACGAGCAGTACTTC.

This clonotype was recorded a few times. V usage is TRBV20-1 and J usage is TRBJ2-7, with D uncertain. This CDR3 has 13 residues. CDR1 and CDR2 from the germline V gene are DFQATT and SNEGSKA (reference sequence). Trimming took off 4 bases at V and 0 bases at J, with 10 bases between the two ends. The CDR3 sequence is CSANSPFSYEQYF. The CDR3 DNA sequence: TGCAGTGCTAATTCGCCCTTCTCCTACGAGCAGTACTTC.

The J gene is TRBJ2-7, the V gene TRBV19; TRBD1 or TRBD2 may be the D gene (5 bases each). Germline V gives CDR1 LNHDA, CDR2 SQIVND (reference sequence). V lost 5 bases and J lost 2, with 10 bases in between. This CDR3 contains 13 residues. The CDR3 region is CASSPGRTYEQYV. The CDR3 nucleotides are TGTGCCAGTAGTCCGGGGCGGACCTACGAGCAGTACGTC.

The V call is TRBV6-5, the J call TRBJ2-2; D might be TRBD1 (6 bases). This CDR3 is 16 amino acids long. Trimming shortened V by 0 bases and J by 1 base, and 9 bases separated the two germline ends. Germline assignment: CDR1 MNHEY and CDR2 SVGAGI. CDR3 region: CASSYSGALNTGELFF. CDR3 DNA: TGTGCCAGCAGTTACTCGGGGGCCTTGAACACCGGGGAGCTGTTTTTT.

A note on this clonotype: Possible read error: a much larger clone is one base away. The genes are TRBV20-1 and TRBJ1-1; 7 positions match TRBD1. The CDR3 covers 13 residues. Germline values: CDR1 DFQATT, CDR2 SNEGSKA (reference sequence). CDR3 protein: CGARAKTGTEAFF. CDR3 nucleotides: TGCGGTGCTAGGGCGAAGACAGGGACTGAAGCTTTCTTT.

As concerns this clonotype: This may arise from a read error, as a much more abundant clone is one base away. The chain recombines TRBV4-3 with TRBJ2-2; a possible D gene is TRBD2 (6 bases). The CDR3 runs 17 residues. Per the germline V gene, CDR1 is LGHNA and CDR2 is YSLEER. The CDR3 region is CTSSQVWGGTNTGELFF. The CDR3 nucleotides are TGCACCAGCAGCCAAGTTTGGGGCGGGACCAACACCGGGGAGCTGTTTTTT.

The CDR3 DNA is TGTGCCAGTAGTATAGGAGCAAGCGACTACGAGCAGTACTTC. This sequence encodes CASSIGASDYEQYF. This chain links TRBV19 with TRBJ2-7; no clear D. The germline V gene encodes CDR1 LNHDA and CDR2 SQIVND (reference sequence). This CDR3 is built from 14 residues. The V and J ends lost 1 base and 3 bases respectively, with 10 bases between them.

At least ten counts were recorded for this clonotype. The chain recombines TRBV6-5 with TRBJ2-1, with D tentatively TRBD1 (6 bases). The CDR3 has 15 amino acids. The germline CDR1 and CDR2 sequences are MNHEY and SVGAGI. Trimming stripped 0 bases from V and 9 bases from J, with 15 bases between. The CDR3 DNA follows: TGTGCCAGCAGTTACTCGATATCAGGGGATAGTGAGCAGTTCTTC. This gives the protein CASSYSISGDSEQFF.

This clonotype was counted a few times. CDR3 sequence reads: CASSPTPTAQETQYF. The CDR3 DNA sequence: TGTGCCAGCAGCCCCACCCCCACCGCCCAAGAGACCCAGTACTTC. This chain links TRBV7-6 with TRBJ2-5; no firm D call. This CDR3 comprises 15 residues. V gave up 5 bases and J gave up 1 base, with 14 bases separating them. The V gene's germline CDR1 is SGHVS and CDR2 FNYEAQ.

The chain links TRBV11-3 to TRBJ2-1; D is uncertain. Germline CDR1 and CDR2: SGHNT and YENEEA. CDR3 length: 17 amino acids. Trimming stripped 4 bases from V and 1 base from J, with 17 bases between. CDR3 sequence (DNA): TGTGCCAGCAGCTCCCTCAAAGCGAGAGCGTCCTACAATGAGCAGTTCTTC. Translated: CASSSLKARASYNEQFF.

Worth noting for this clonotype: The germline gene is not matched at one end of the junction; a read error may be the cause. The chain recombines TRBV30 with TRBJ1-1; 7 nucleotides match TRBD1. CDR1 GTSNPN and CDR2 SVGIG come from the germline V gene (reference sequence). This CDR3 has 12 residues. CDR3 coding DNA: TGTGCCTGGGGTGTACAGGGGACTGAAGCTTTCTTT. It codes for CAWGVQGTEAFF.

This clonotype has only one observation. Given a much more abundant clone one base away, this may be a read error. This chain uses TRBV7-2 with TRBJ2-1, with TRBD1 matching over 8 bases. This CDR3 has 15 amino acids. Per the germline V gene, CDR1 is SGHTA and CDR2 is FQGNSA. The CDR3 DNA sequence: TGTGCCAGCAGCTCCTGGACAGGGTCGGGGGATGAGCGGTTCTTC. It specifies CASSSWTGSGDERFF. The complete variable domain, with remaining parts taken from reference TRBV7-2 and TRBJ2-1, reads GAGVSQSPSNKVTEKGKDVELRCDPISGHTALYWYRQSLGQGLEFLIYFQGNSAPDKSGLPSDRFSAERTGGSVSTLTIQRTQQEDSAVYLCASSSWTGSGDERFFGPGTRLTVL.

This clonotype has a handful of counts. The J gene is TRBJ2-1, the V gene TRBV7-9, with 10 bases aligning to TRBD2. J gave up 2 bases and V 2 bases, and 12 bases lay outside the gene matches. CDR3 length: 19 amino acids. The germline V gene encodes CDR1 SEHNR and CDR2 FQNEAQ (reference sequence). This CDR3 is CASSLTVARGLAAYNEQFF. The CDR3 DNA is TGTGCCAGCAGCTTAACGGTGGCCCGAGGACTAGCGGCCTACAATGAGCAGTTCTTC.

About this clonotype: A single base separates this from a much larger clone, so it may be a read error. The CDR3 loop reads CAAPGWGANVLAF. The CDR3 nucleotides are TGTGCCGCCCCTGGGTGGGGGGCCAACGTCCTGGCTTTC. This chain connects TRBV30 to TRBJ2-6; D tentatively fits TRBD1 or TRBD2 (6 bases each). In germline, CDR1 is GTSNPN, CDR2 SVGIG (reference sequence). The CDR3 covers 13 residues.

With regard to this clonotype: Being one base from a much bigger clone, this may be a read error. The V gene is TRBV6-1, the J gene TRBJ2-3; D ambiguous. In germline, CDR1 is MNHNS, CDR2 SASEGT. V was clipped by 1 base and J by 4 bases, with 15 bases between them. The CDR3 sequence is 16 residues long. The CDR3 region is CASSEGWGHLADTQYF. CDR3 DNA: TGTGCCAGCAGTGAAGGGTGGGGTCATTTAGCAGATACGCAGTATTTT.

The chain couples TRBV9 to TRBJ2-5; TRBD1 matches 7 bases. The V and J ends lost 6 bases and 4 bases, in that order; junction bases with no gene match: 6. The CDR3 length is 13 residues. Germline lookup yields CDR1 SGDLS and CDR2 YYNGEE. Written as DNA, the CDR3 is TGTGCCAGCAACACAGGGGACGGAGAGACCCAGTACTTC. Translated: CASNTGDGETQYF.

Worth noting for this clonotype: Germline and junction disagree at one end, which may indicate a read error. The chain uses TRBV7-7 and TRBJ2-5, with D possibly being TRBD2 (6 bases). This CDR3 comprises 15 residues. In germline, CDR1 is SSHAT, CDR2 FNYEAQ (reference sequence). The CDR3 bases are TGTGCTAGCAGCTTAGAAGATGGAGGGCCAGAGACCCAGTACTTC. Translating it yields CASSLEDGGPETQYF.

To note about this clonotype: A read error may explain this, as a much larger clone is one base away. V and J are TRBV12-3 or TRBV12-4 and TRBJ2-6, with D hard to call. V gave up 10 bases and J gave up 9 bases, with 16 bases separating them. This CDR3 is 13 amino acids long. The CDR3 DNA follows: TGTGCCACCACCTACGGTAGTGACAACGTCCTGACTTTC. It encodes CATTYGSDNVLTF.

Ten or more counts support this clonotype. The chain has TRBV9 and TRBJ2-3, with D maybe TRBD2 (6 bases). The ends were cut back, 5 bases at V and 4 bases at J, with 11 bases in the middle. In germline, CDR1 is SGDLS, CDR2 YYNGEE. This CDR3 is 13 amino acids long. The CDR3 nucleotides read TGTGCCAGCAGTAAAACTAGCCCAGATACGCAGTATTTT. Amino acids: CASSKTSPDTQYF.

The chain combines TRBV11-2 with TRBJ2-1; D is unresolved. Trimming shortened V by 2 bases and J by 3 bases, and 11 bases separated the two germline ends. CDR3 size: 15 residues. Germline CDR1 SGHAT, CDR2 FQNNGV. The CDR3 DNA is TGTGCCAGCAGCTTAATACCCACAGACTACAATGAGCAGTTCTTC. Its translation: CASSLIPTDYNEQFF.

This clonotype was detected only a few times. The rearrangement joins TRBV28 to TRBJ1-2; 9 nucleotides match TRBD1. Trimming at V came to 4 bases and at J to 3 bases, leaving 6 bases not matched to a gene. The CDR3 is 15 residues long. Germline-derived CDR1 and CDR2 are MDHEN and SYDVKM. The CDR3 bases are TGTGCCAGCAGTTCACAGGGGGCGCGTTACTATGGCTACACCTTC. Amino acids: CASSSQGARYYGYTF.

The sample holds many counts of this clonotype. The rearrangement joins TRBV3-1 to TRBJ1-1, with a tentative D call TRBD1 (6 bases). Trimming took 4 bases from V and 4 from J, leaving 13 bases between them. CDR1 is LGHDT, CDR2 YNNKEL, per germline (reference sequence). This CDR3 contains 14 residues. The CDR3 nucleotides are TGTGCCAGCAGCCCAGGACAGTTCAGCACTGAAGCTTTCTTT. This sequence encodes CASSPGQFSTEAFF.

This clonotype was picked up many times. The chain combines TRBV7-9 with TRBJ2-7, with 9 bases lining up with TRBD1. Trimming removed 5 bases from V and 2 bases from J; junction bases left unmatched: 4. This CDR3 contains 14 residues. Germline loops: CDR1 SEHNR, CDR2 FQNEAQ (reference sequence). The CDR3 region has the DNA TGTGCCAGCAGCACGGACAGGGGCGCCTACGAGCAGTACTTC. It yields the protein CASSTDRGAYEQYF. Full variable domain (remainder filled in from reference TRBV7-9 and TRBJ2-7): DTGVSQNPRHKITKRGQNVTFRCDPISEHNRLYWYRQTLGQGPEFLTYFQNEAQLEKSRLLSDRFSAERPKGSFSTLEIQRTEQGDSAMYLCASSTDRGAYEQYFGPGTRLTVT.